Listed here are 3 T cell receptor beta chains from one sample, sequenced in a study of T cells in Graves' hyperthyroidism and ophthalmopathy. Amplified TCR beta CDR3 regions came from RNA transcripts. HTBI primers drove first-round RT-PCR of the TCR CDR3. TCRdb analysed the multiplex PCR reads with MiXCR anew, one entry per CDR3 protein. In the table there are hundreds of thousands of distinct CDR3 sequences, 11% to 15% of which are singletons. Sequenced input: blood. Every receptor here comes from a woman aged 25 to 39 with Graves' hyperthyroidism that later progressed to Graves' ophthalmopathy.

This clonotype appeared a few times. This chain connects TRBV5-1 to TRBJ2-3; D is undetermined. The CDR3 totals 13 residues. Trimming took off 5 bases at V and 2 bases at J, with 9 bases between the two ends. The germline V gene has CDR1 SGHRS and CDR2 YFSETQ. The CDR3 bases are TGCGCCAGCAGGGGTTCGTACACAGATACGCAGTATTTT. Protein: CASRGSYTDTQYF.

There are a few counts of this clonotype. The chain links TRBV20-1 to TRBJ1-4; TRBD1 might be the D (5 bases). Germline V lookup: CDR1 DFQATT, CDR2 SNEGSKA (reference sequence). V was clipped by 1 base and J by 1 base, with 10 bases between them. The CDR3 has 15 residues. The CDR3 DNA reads TGCAGTGCTAGAGTTCAGGGAGGAACTAATGAAAAACTGTTTTTT. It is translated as CSARVQGGTNEKLFF.

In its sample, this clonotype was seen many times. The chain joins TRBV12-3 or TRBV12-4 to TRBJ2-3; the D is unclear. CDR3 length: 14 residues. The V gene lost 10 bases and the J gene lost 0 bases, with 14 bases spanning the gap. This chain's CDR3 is CATSPGLSTDTQYF. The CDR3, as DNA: TGTGCCACCTCTCCGGGCCTTAGCACAGATACGCAGTATTTT.